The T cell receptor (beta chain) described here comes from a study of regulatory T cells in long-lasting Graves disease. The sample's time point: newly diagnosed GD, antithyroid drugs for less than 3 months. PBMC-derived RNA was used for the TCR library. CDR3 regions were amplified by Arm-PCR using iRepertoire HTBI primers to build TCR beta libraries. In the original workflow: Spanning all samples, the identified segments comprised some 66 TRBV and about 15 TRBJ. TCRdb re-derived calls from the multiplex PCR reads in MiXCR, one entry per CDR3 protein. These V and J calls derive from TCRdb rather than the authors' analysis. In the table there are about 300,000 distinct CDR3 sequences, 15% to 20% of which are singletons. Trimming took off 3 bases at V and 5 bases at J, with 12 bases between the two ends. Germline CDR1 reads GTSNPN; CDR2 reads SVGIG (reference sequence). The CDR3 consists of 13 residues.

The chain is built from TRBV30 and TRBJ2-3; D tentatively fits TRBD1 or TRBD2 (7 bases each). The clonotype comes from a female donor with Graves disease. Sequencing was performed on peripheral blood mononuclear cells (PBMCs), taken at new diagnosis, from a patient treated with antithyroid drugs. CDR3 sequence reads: CAWSAGGVDTQYF. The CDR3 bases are TGTGCCTGGAGCGCAGGGGGGGTAGATACGCAGTATTTT.